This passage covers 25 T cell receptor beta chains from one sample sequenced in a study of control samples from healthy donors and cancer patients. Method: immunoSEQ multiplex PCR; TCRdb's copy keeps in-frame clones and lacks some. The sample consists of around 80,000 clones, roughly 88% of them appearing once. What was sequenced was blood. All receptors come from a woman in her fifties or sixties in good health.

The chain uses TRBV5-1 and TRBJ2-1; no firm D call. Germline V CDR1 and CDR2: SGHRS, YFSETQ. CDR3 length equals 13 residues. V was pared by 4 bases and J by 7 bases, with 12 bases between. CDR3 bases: TGCGCCAGCAGCCTGGACCCCCGGAATGAGCAGTTCTTC. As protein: CASSLDPRNEQFF.

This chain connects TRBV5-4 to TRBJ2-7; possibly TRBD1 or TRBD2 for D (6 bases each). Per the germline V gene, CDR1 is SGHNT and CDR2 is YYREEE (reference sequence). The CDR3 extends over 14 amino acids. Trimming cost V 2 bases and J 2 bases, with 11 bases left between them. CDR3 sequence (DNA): TGTGCCAGCAGCTTACAGGGACTTACCTACGAGCAGTACTTC. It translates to CASSLQGLTYEQYF.

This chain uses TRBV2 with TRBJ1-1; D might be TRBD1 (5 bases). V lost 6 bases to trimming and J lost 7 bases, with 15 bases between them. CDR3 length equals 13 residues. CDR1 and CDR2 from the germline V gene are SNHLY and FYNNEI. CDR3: CASSEQGTGEAFF. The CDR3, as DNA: TGTGCCAGCAGCGAACAAGGGACGGGTGAAGCTTTCTTT.

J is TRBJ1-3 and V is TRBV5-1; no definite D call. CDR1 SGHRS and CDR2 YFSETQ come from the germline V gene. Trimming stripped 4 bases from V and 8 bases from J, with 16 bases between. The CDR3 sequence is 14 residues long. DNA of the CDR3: TGCGCCAGCAGCCTGAGCGGAGGGTTGGACACCATATATTTT. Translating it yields CASSLSGGLDTIYF.

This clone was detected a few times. The CDR3 DNA reads TGTGCCAGCAGCCCTTCATTGAACACTGAAGCTTTCTTT. This codes for CASSPSLNTEAFF. The V gene is TRBV5-4, the J gene TRBJ1-1; D is ambiguous. This CDR3 has 13 residues. Germline V gives CDR1 SGHNT, CDR2 YYREEE (reference sequence). The V end lost 4 bases, the J end lost 0 bases, and 7 bases lay between the germline ends.

The CDR3 nucleotides read TGTGCCATCAGTGAAACAGGGGGCGGAAGCTCCTACGAGCAGTACTTC. It codes for CAISETGGGSSYEQYF. The rearrangement joins TRBV10-3 to TRBJ2-7; 9 bases line up with TRBD1. The CDR3 contains 16 residues. Germline trimming cut 3 bases from V and 0 bases from J; bases unmatched to any gene: 6. CDR1 is ENHRY, CDR2 SYGVKD, per germline.

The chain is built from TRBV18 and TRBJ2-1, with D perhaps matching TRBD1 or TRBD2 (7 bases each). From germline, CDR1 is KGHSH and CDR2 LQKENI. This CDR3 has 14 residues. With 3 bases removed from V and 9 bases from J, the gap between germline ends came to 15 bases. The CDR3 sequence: CASSPPGQRGEQFF. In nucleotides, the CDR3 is TGTGCCAGCTCACCGCCGGGACAGCGGGGTGAGCAGTTCTTC.

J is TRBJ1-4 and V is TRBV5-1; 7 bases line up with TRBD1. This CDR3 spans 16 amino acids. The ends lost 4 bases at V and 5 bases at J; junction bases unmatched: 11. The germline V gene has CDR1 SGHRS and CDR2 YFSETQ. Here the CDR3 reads CASSPTGTATNEKLFF. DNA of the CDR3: TGCGCCAGCAGCCCTACCGGGACAGCGACGAATGAAAAACTGTTTTTT.

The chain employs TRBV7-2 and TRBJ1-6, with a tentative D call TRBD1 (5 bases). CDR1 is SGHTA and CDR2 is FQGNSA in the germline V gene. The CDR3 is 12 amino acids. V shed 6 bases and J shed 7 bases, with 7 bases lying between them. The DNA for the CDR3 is TGTGCCAGCAGTCAGGGAAATTCACCCCTCCACTTT. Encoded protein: CASSQGNSPLHF.

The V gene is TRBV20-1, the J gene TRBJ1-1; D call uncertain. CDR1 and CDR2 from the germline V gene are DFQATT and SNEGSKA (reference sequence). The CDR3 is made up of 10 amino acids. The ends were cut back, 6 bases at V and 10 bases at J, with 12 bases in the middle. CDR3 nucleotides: TGCAGTGCGGAAGTACTCGTAGCTTTCTTT. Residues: CSAEVLVAFF.

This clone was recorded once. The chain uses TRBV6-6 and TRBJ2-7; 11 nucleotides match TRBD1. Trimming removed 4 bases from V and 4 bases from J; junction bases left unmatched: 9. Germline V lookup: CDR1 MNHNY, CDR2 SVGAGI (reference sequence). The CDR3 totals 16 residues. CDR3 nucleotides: TGTGCCAGCAGTTTTTTGGGACAGGGGGGGTTATACGAGCAGTACTTC. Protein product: CASSFLGQGGLYEQYF.

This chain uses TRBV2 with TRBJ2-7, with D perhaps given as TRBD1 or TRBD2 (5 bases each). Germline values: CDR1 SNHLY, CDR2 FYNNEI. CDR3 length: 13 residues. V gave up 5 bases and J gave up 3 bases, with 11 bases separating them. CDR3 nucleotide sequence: TGTGCCAGCAGTTTGGGACGGAACTACGAGCAGTACTTC. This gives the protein CASSLGRNYEQYF.

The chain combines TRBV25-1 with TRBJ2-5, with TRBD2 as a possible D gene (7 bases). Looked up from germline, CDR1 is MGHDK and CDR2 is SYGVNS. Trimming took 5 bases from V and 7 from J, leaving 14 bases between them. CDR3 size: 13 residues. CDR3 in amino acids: CASSWGGFGTQYF. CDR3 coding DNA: TGTGCCAGCAGTTGGGGGGGCTTCGGGACCCAGTACTTC.

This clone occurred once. The CDR3: CASSQVPGGAVYNEQFF. The CDR3 DNA reads as TGTGCCAGCAGCCAAGTCCCGGGGGGGGCCGTCTACAATGAGCAGTTCTTC. The genes are TRBV3-1 (or the pseudogene TRBV3-2) and TRBJ2-1; 8 positions agree with TRBD2. The CDR3 length is 17 residues. Germline values: CDR1 LGHDT, CDR2 YNNKEL (reference sequence). The V and J ends lost 1 base and 3 bases, in that order; junction bases with no gene match: 8.

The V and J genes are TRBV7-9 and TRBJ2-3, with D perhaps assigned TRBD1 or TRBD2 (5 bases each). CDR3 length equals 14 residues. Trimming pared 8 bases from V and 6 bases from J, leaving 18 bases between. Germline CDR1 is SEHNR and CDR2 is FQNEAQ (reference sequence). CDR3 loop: CASPPGTGWDTQYF. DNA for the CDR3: TGTGCCAGCCCTCCCGGGACCGGGTGGGATACGCAGTATTTT.

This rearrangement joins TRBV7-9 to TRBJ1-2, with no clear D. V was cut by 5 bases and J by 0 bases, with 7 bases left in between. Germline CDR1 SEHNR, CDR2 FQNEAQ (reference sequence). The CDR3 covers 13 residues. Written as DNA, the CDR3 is TGTGCCAGCAGCACTACGGCTAACTATGGCTACACCTTC. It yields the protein CASSTTANYGYTF. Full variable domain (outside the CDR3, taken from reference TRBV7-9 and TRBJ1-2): DTGVSQNPRHKITKRGQNVTFRCDPISEHNRLYWYRQTLGQGPEFLTYFQNEAQLEKSRLLSDRFSAERPKGSFSTLEIQRTEQGDSAMYLCASSTTANYGYTFGSGTRLTVV.

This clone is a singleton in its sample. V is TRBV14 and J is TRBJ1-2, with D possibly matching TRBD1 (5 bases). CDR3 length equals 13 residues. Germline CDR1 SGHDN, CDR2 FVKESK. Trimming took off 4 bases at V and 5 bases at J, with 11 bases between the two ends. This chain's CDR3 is CASSPPGPYGYTF. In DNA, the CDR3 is TGTGCCAGCAGCCCACCGGGACCGTATGGCTACACCTTC.

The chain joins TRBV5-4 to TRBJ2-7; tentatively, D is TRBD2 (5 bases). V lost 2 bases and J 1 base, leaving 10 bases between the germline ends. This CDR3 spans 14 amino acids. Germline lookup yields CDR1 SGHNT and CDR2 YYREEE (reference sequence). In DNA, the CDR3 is TGTGCCAGCAGCTTCGGGGTGCTGTCCTACGAGCAGTACTTC. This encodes CASSFGVLSYEQYF.

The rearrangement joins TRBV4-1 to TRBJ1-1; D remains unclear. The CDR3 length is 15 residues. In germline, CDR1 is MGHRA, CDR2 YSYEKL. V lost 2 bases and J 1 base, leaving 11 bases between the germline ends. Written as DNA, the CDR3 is TGCGCCAGCAGCCAACCGTGGAAGGAGAACACTGAAGCTTTCTTT. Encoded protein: CASSQPWKENTEAFF.

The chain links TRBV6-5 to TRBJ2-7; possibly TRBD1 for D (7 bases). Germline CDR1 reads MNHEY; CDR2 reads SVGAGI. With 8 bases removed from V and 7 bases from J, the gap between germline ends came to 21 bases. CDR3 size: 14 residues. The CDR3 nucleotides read TGTGCCAGCGGCCGCGGTGACAGGGCGGGGGAGCAGTACTTC. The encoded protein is CASGRGDRAGEQYF.

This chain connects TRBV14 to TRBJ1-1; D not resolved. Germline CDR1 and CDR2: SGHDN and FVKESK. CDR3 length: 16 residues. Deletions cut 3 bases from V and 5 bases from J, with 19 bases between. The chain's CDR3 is CASSHLNGFSETEAFF. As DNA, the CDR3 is TGTGCCAGCAGCCATCTTAACGGGTTCTCGGAGACTGAAGCTTTCTTT. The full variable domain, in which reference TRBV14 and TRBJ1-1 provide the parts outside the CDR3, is EAGVTQFPSHSVIEKGQTVTLRCDPISGHDNLYWYRRVMGKEIKFLLHFVKESKQDESGMPNNRFLAERTGGTYSTLKVQPAELEDSGVYFCASSHLNGFSETEAFFGQGTRLTVV.

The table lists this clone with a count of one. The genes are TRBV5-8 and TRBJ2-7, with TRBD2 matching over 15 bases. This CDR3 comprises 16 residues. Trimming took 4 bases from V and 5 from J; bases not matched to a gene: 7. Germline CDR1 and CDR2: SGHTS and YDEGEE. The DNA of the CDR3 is TGTGCCAGCAGCGTAAGGACTAGCGGGGGGGCCCACGAGCAGTACTTC. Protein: CASSVRTSGGAHEQYF.

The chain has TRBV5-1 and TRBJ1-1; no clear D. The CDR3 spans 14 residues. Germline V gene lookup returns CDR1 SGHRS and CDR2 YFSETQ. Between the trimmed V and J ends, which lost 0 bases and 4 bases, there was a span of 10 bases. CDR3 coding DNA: TGCGCCAGCAGCTTGGGGGGATCAAGCACTGAAGCTTTCTTT. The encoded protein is CASSLGGSSTEAFF.

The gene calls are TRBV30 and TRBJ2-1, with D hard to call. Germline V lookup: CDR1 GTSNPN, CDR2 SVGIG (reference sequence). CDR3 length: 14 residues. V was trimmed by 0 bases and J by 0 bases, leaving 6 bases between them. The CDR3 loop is CAWSVGSSYNEQFF. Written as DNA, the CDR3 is TGTGCCTGGAGTGTAGGAAGCTCCTACAATGAGCAGTTCTTC.

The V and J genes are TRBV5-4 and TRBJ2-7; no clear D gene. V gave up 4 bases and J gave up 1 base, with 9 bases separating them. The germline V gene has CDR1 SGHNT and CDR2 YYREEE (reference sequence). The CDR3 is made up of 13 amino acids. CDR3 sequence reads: CASSPGGSYEQYF. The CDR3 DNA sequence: TGTGCCAGCAGCCCGGGTGGGTCCTACGAGCAGTACTTC. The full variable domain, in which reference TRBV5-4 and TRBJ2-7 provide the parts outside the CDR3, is ETGVTQSPTHLIKTRGQQVTLRCSSQSGHNTVSWYQQALGQGPQFIFQYYREEENGRGNFPPRFSGLQFPNYSSELNVNALELDDSALYLCASSPGGSYEQYFGPGTRLTVT.